What follows are 14 T cell receptor beta chains derived from one specimen sequenced in a study of shared T cell receptors in the human thymus. The assay was immunoSEQ multiplex PCR, and TCRdb's table has in-frame clones only and misses some. The table shows approximately 580,000 clones, with 70% to 80% occurring only once. The data were also submitted as part of a second study, on human thymus T cells.

Sequencing was done on a sample of thymocytes. The source of these receptors is a boy in the first two years of life with a congenital heart defect.

CDR3 sequence: CASSLGDAAANSYEQYF. As DNA, the CDR3 is TGTGCCAGCAGCTTAGGAGATGCTGCTGCGAACTCCTACGAGCAGTACTTC. The chain joins TRBV11-2 to TRBJ2-7; D is unclear. V was clipped by 1 base and J by 0 bases, with 16 bases between them. This CDR3 spans 17 amino acids. CDR1 and CDR2 (germline): SGHAT, FQNNGV.

The V call is TRBV5-4, the J call TRBJ1-2; D is undetermined. CDR3 size: 15 residues. Trimming left V 0 bases short and J 4 bases short, with 13 bases between. Germline V gives CDR1 SGHNT, CDR2 YYREEE (reference sequence). The CDR3 here is CASSLGGSEGYGYTF. The CDR3 coding sequence is TGTGCCAGCAGCTTGGGCGGATCGGAAGGCTATGGCTACACCTTC.

The rearrangement uses TRBV11-3 and TRBJ1-2; 11 bases align to TRBD1. The germline CDR1 and CDR2 sequences are SGHNT and YENEEA. CDR3 length equals 15 residues. V trimming: 5 bases; J trimming: 2 bases; junction bases outside the gene matches: 4. The CDR3 region has the DNA TGTGCCAGCAGCGGTGGACAGGGGGCGAACTATGGCTACACCTTC. The encoded protein is CASSGGQGANYGYTF. The full variable domain, its missing parts supplied by reference TRBV11-3 and TRBJ1-2, is EAGVVQSPRYKIIEKKQPVAFWCNPISGHNTLYWYLQNLGQGPELLIRYENEEAVDDSQLPKDRFSAERLKGVDSTLKIQPAELGDSAVYLCASSGGQGANYGYTFGSGTRLTVV.

The chain has TRBV27 and TRBJ2-1, with D possibly being TRBD2 (6 bases). CDR1 MNHEY and CDR2 SMNVEV come from the germline V gene (reference sequence). V was clipped by 5 bases and J by 6 bases, with 8 bases between them. This CDR3 spans 12 amino acids. Written as DNA, the CDR3 is TGTGCCAGCAGTGTTAGCGGCAATGAGCAGTTCTTC. Translation: CASSVSGNEQFF.

The chain recombines TRBV10-3 with TRBJ2-7; D is perhaps TRBD1 (5 bases). Germline-derived CDR1 and CDR2 are ENHRY and SYGVKD. Deletions cut 3 bases from V and 2 bases from J, with 11 bases between. There are 14 residues in the CDR3. The CDR3 spells CAISENPQAYEQYF. The CDR3 region has the DNA TGTGCCATCAGTGAAAACCCACAGGCCTACGAGCAGTACTTC.

The chain is built from TRBV4-3 and TRBJ2-2; D gene ambiguous. The CDR3 totals 16 residues. Germline CDR1 and CDR2: LGHNA and YSLEER. V was trimmed by 0 bases and J by 3 bases, leaving 11 bases between them. The DNA of the CDR3 is TGCGCCAGCAGCCAAGATAATGGGCTTTACACCGGGGAGCTGTTTTTT. It specifies CASSQDNGLYTGELFF.

This rearrangement joins TRBV6-1 to TRBJ2-7; 7 nucleotides align to TRBD1. Trimming at V came to 4 bases and at J to 2 bases, leaving 5 bases not matched to a gene. This CDR3 has 14 amino acids. Germline CDR1 is MNHNS and CDR2 is SASEGT. The CDR3 reads CASSVRDSTYEQYF. The CDR3, as DNA: TGTGCCAGCAGTGTCCGGGACAGCACCTACGAGCAGTACTTC.

The CDR3: CSVEGHGQMNTEAFF. The CDR3 bases are TGCAGCGTTGAAGGCCACGGACAGATGAACACTGAAGCTTTCTTT. The chain uses TRBV29-1 and TRBJ1-1; D perhaps matches TRBD1 (6 bases). CDR3 size: 15 residues. Germline loops: CDR1 SQVTM, CDR2 ANQGSEA. The V and J ends lost 1 base and 0 bases respectively, with 12 bases between them.

The V call is TRBV27, the J call TRBJ2-7, with 8 positions matching TRBD2. This CDR3 has 15 amino acids. V was clipped by 5 bases and J by 4 bases; unmatched bases: 10. CDR1 and CDR2 (germline): MNHEY, SMNVEV (reference sequence). The CDR3 here is CASSPPWLAGYEQYF. Here the CDR3 DNA reads TGTGCCAGCAGTCCGCCCTGGCTAGCGGGTTACGAGCAGTACTTC.

This chain uses TRBV2 with TRBJ2-7, with 7 bases that match TRBD1. CDR1 and CDR2 (germline): SNHLY, FYNNEI. There are 15 residues in the CDR3. Trimming removed 6 bases from V and 3 bases from J; junction bases left unmatched: 11. The CDR3 loop reads CASSPRAGGLYEQYF. The CDR3 coding sequence is TGTGCCAGCAGCCCCCGAGCAGGGGGTCTCTACGAGCAGTACTTC. The variable domain in full, completed from reference TRBV2 and TRBJ2-7, reads EPEVTQTPSHQVTQMGQEVILRCVPISNHLYFYWYRQILGQKVEFLVSFYNNEISEKSEIFDDQFSVERPDGSNFTLKIRSTKLEDSAMYFCASSPRAGGLYEQYFGPGTRLTVT.

The V gene is TRBV28, the J gene TRBJ2-5; 15 bases align to TRBD2. The ends lost 7 bases at V and 3 bases at J; junction bases unmatched: 18. Germline V gene lookup returns CDR1 MDHEN and CDR2 SYDVKM. The CDR3 length is 20 residues. CDR3 sequence reads: CASTKPPAGLAGGLEETQYF. In DNA, the CDR3 is TGTGCCAGCACCAAACCCCCCGCCGGACTAGCGGGAGGGTTAGAAGAGACCCAGTACTTC.

This sequence joins TRBV27 and TRBJ2-7; TRBD2 matches at 11 bases. The V and J ends lost 6 bases and 5 bases, in that order; junction bases with no gene match: 9. The CDR3 length is 15 residues. The V gene's germline CDR1 is MNHEY and CDR2 SMNVEV (reference sequence). The CDR3 here is CASSGSGRASDEQYF. The CDR3 DNA reads TGTGCCAGCAGCGGTAGCGGGAGGGCTTCGGACGAGCAGTACTTC.

This clone showed up just a few times. The V call is TRBV6-1, the J call TRBJ1-2; D uncertain. Trimming pared 2 bases from V and 8 bases from J, leaving 9 bases between. Germline V gene sequence: CDR1 MNHNS, CDR2 SASEGT. This CDR3 has 12 amino acids. The CDR3 spells CASSEWARGYTF. CDR3 DNA sequence: TGTGCCAGCAGTGAATGGGCGCGAGGCTACACCTTC.

The chain joins TRBV30 to TRBJ2-2, with TRBD2 matching 9 bases. CDR3 length equals 15 residues. Germline V gives CDR1 GTSNPN, CDR2 SVGIG (reference sequence). Trimming took 1 base from V and 6 from J; bases not matched to a gene: 6. DNA of the CDR3: TGTGCCTGGAGTGCCGGGACTAGCAGCGCCGGGGAGCTGTTTTTT. Protein sequence: CAWSAGTSSAGELFF.